A selection of T cell receptor beta chains follows, all from one sample in a study of blood T cells in healthy people across ages. MiXCR, run by TCRdb on the 5' RACE reads, gives a single entry per CDR3 protein. The sample shows around 1,000,000 distinct CDR3 sequences, under 30% of them seen only once. These records were also assigned to another study, of T cells of mothers and their children.

The sequenced material came from blood. Every receptor here comes from a girl aged 2-10 years in good health. Both conserved end residues are part of each CDR3. The D gene is left open where the match is weak. The size of a clone is reported for some rows only, either as once, few or many, or as a class for expanded clones.

v_gene	d_gene	abundance	j_gene	CDR3nt	CDR3aa
TRBV7-9	NA	NA	TRBJ2-5	TGTGCCAGCAGCTTTGGGGGGGCAGCAATCGGGGAGACCCAGTACTTC	CASSFGGAAIGETQYF
TRBV7-2	NA	NA	TRBJ2-3	TGTGCCAGCAGCCCAGGGGTGGGGCGCACAGATACGCAGTATTTT	CASSPGVGRTDTQYF
TRBV7-2	TRBD2	NA	TRBJ2-3	TGTGCCAGCAGTCTGACTAGCGGGAGGGGAGATACGCAGTATTTT	CASSLTSGRGDTQYF
TRBV6-5	TRBD1	NA	TRBJ1-2	TGTGCCAGCAGACAACGGGACAGACCCTATGGCTACACCTTC	CASRQRDRPYGYTF
TRBV12-3/TRBV12-4	NA	NA	TRBJ1-4	TGTGCCACTTTCCGGCAGGGCCATGAAAAACTGTTTTTT	CATFRQGHEKLFF
TRBV29-1	NA	few	TRBJ2-1	TGCAGCGTTCACCCCGGACTGAGAGGGGAGCAGTTCTTC	CSVHPGLRGEQFF
TRBV7-2	NA	few	TRBJ2-5	TGTGCCAGCAGCTTGGAGGGACCTTGGGGAGAGACCCAGTACTTC	CASSLEGPWGETQYF
TRBV29-1	NA	NA	TRBJ2-7	TGCAGCGTTGGGCTGGGTATGACCTACGAGCAGTACTTC	CSVGLGMTYEQYF
TRBV7-9	TRBD1	few	TRBJ2-3	TGTGCCAGCAGCTCCGGACAGGATAGCACAGATACGCAGTATTTT	CASSSGQDSTDTQYF
TRBV29-1	NA	many	TRBJ2-1	TGCAGCGTTGACTACAATGAGCAGTTCTTC	CSVDYNEQFF
TRBV4-1	NA	few	TRBJ2-3	TGCGCCAGCAGCCAAGAAAGAATTACCGAGCAGTATTTT	CASSQERITEQYF
TRBV20-1	TRBD2	few	TRBJ2-7	TGCAGTGCTAGGCCCTTAATTACTAGCGGGGGGGCGGTATTACGCTACGAGCAGTACTTC	CSARPLITSGGAVLRYEQYF
TRBV7-9	NA	few	TRBJ2-1	TGTGCCAGCAGGAACCTGGGTAGTGAGCAGTTCTTC	CASRNLGSEQFF
TRBV28	NA	NA	TRBJ2-5	TGTGCCAGCAGCCCGTTTTACCCCGGACAGCAAGAGACCCAGTACTTC	CASSPFYPGQQETQYF
TRBV12-3/TRBV12-4	NA	NA	TRBJ1-1	TGTGCCAGCAGCGTAGACATCATGAACACTGAAGCTTTCTTT	CASSVDIMNTEAFF
TRBV5-1	TRBD1	few	TRBJ2-5	TGCGCCAGCAGCCTCCAGACCGGGACAGGTAGTGGGACCCAGTACTTC	CASSLQTGTGSGTQYF
TRBV20-1	NA	NA	TRBJ2-7	TGCAGTGCTAGTTATCGAGGACTACAAACCTACGAGCAGTACTTC	CSASYRGLQTYEQYF
TRBV29-1	NA	NA	TRBJ1-6	TGCAGCGTTGTAGCGGACTCGGGGGCCCTCCACTTT	CSVVADSGALHF
TRBV2	NA	few	TRBJ2-1	TGTGCCAGCAGTGCCCCCGGGACACTTGAGCAGTTCTTC	CASSAPGTLEQFF
TRBV4-3	NA	NA	TRBJ1-1	TGCGCCAGCAGCCAAGAGGGCATCGACACTGAAGCTTTCTTT	CASSQEGIDTEAFF
TRBV28	NA	few	TRBJ2-7	TGTGCCAGCAGTTTATTCCCTGACGGAGAGCTCTCCTACGAGCAGTACTTC	CASSLFPDGELSYEQYF
TRBV6-6	NA	NA	TRBJ1-4	TGTGCCAGCAGTCCTTCGGGGGACTCTAATGAAAAACTGTTTTTT	CASSPSGDSNEKLFF
TRBV27	NA	NA	TRBJ1-2	TGTGCCAGCAGCCAAACGGGACTGCTCTATGGCTACACCTTC	CASSQTGLLYGYTF